These 19 T cell receptor beta chains were sequenced from one sample in a study of OX40 agonist ivuxolimab in advanced cancers. The protocol was immunoSEQ multiplex PCR, while the TCRdb copy is restricted to in-frame clones and leaves out a portion. The sample holds 20,000 or so clones; more than 75% are singletons and the top ten take approximately 11%. This specimen was CD4+ or CD8+ T cells sorted from blood, taken in a trial of the OX40 agonist ivuxolimab. The receptors here all came from an adult with an advanced solid tumor such as melanoma, head and neck, liver or kidney cancer.

The chain recombines TRBV11-2 with TRBJ2-1; 7 bases match TRBD2. V shed 3 bases, J shed 1 base, and the junction held 6 bases outside the gene matches. Germline CDR1 reads SGHAT; CDR2 reads FQNNGV. This CDR3 is built from 16 residues. This chain's CDR3 is CASSLSRLASYNEQFF. In nucleotides, the CDR3 is TGTGCCAGCAGCTTGAGTAGACTAGCTTCCTACAATGAGCAGTTCTTC. The whole variable domain, remainder taken from reference TRBV11-2 and TRBJ2-1, is EAGVAQSPRYKIIEKRQSVAFWCNPISGHATLYWYQQILGQGPKLLIQFQNNGVVDDSQLPKDRFSAERLKGVDSTLKIQPAKLEDSAVYLCASSLSRLASYNEQFFGPGTRLTVL.

The chain joins TRBV9 to TRBJ1-2; D might be TRBD1 (5 bases). V gave up 0 bases and J gave up 6 bases, with 18 bases separating them. This CDR3 has 16 amino acids. Looked up from germline, CDR1 is SGDLS and CDR2 is YYNGEE. DNA for the CDR3: TGTGCCAGCAGCGTAGCCCAGCGCGGGGACGGGGATGGCTACACCTTC. Its protein is CASSVAQRGDGDGYTF. Combining the CDR3 with reference TRBV9 and TRBJ1-2 gives the whole variable domain DSGVTQTPKHLITATGQRVTLRCSPRSGDLSVYWYQQSLDQGLQFLIQYYNGEERAKGNILERFSAQQFPDLHSELNLSSLELGDSALYFCASSVAQRGDGDGYTFGSGTRLTVV.

In its sample, this clone was seen once. CDR3 amino acids: CAWSQTPAGGHTGELFF. CDR3 DNA sequence: TGTGCCTGGAGCCAAACCCCAGCGGGAGGCCACACCGGGGAGCTGTTTTTT. The rearrangement links TRBV30 to TRBJ2-2; 9 nucleotides agree with TRBD2. J lost 3 bases, V lost 3 bases, and 11 bases had no gene match. The CDR3 totals 17 residues. Germline CDR1 GTSNPN, CDR2 SVGIG (reference sequence).

The genes are TRBV7-8 and TRBJ2-1; D uncertain. Deletions cut 2 bases from V and 6 bases from J, with 8 bases between. Germline V lookup: CDR1 SGHVS, CDR2 FQNEAQ. The CDR3 covers 13 residues. The CDR3 loop reads CASSLPLSNEQFF. The CDR3 DNA sequence: TGTGCCAGCAGCTTACCCCTTTCCAATGAGCAGTTCTTC. The full variable domain, in which reference TRBV7-8 and TRBJ2-1 provide the parts outside the CDR3, is GAGVSQSPRYKVAKRGQDVALRCDPISGHVSLFWYQQALGQGPEFLTYFQNEAQLDKSGLPSDRFFAERPEGSVSTLKIQRTQQEDSAVYLCASSLPLSNEQFFGPGTRLTVL.

This chain links TRBV10-3 with TRBJ2-2; D is perhaps TRBD2 (6 bases). Germline-derived CDR1 and CDR2 are ENHRY and SYGVKD. The V end lost 10 bases, the J end lost 4 bases, and 16 bases lay between the germline ends. The CDR3 is 14 amino acids. CDR3: CATGTSHGTGELFF. The CDR3 DNA reads TGTGCCACAGGGACTTCCCACGGCACCGGGGAGCTGTTTTTT.

The rearrangement links TRBV5-4 to TRBJ1-2; 7 nucleotides match TRBD1. V trimming: 6 bases; J trimming: 1 base; junction bases outside the gene matches: 3. The CDR3 contains 13 residues. Germline-derived CDR1 and CDR2 are SGHNT and YYREEE (reference sequence). The CDR3 nucleotides are TGTGCCAGCAAGGGACAGATTAACTATGGCTACACCTTC. This translates into CASKGQINYGYTF.

This clone has only one observation. The chain is built from TRBV10-3 and TRBJ2-1, with 9 bases fitting TRBD2. This CDR3 has 16 residues. J gave up 6 bases and V 3 bases, and 9 bases lay outside the gene matches. CDR1 is ENHRY and CDR2 is SYGVKD in the germline V gene. CDR3 protein: CAISDEASGVLNEQFF. The CDR3, as DNA: TGTGCCATCAGTGACGAAGCTAGCGGGGTTCTCAATGAGCAGTTCTTC.

V gene TRBV11-2 combines with J gene TRBJ2-3; possible D gene TRBD2, 6 bases. This CDR3 has 16 amino acids. V gave up 1 base and J gave up 4 bases, with 15 bases separating them. The V gene's germline CDR1 is SGHAT and CDR2 FQNNGV. As DNA, the CDR3 is TGTGCCAGCAGCTTAGTAGGGGACGGCGGGGCAGATACGCAGTATTTT. As protein: CASSLVGDGGADTQYF.

V is TRBV19 and J is TRBJ2-7; TRBD2 agrees at 8 bases. V lost 8 bases and J lost 4; bases outside the gene matches: 7. The germline CDR1 and CDR2 sequences are LNHDA and SQIVND (reference sequence). This CDR3 region has 13 residues. DNA of the CDR3: TGTGCCAGTCATCCCCGGGGGGGGTACGAGCAGTACTTC. Its protein product is CASHPRGGYEQYF.

V and J are TRBV7-9 and TRBJ2-1; 10 nucleotides align to TRBD1. Trimming at V came to 5 bases and at J to 6 bases, leaving 7 bases not matched to a gene. In germline, CDR1 is SEHNR, CDR2 FQNEAQ (reference sequence). This CDR3 contains 15 residues. This CDR3 reads CASSVWDRGINEQFF. The CDR3 DNA sequence: TGTGCCAGCAGCGTTTGGGACAGGGGTATCAATGAGCAGTTCTTC.

The rearrangement joins TRBV10-3 to TRBJ1-5; TRBD1 might be the D (6 bases). The CDR3 sequence is 15 residues long. V lost 0 bases to trimming and J lost 6 bases, with 12 bases between them. CDR1 is ENHRY, CDR2 SYGVKD, per germline. CDR3 sequence (DNA): TGTGCCATCAGTGAGTCGTCACAGGGAGGTCAGCCCCAGCATTTT. Protein: CAISESSQGGQPQHF.

The chain uses TRBV7-9 and TRBJ2-7; no clear D. V dropped 8 bases and J dropped 2 bases, with 10 bases sitting between them. The length of the CDR3 is 12 residues. Germline V lookup: CDR1 SEHNR, CDR2 FQNEAQ (reference sequence). The CDR3 region is CASRSGTYEQYF. Here the CDR3 DNA reads TGTGCCAGCCGATCAGGTACCTACGAGCAGTACTTC. Complete variable domain (other parts from reference TRBV7-9 and TRBJ2-7): DTGVSQNPRHKITKRGQNVTFRCDPISEHNRLYWYRQTLGQGPEFLTYFQNEAQLEKSRLLSDRFSAERPKGSFSTLEIQRTEQGDSAMYLCASRSGTYEQYFGPGTRLTVT.

CDR3 loop: CASSQGTSGAYEQYF. For the CDR3, the DNA is TGTGCCAGCAGCCAGGGGACTAGCGGGGCCTACGAGCAGTACTTC. This chain joins TRBV4-2 and TRBJ2-7; 13 bases fit TRBD2. The ends lost 3 bases at V and 2 bases at J; junction bases unmatched: 1. This CDR3 spans 15 amino acids. Per germline, CDR1 LGHNA and CDR2 YNFKEQ.

The chain uses TRBV5-1 and TRBJ2-1, with 8 positions matching TRBD2. V was pared by 0 bases and J by 0 bases, with 11 bases of the junction left unmatched. CDR1 and CDR2 (germline): SGHRS, YFSETQ. The CDR3 has 19 amino acids. The CDR3 DNA sequence: TGCGCCAGCAGCTTGGATACGAGCGGGAGCCCCAGCTCCTACAATGAGCAGTTCTTC. Translation gives CASSLDTSGSPSSYNEQFF.

This chain connects TRBV6-5 to TRBJ1-1; D ambiguous. CDR3 length: 11 amino acids. Trimming stripped 8 bases from V and 1 base from J, with 5 bases between. The germline gives CDR1 MNHEY, CDR2 SVGAGI. The CDR3 DNA reads as TGTGCCAGCGGCCAGAACACTGAAGCTTTCTTT. This encodes CASGQNTEAFF.

The genes are TRBV27 and TRBJ2-5; 9 bases agree with TRBD2. The CDR3 is made up of 16 amino acids. V lost 2 bases, J lost 3 bases, and 7 bases stayed unmatched. Germline V gives CDR1 MNHEY, CDR2 SMNVEV (reference sequence). The CDR3 DNA reads as TGTGCCAGCAGTTTACAAGCGGGGGGCCCAGAAGAGACCCAGTACTTC. Its translation: CASSLQAGGPEETQYF.

This sequence joins TRBV30 and TRBJ1-1; D possibly corresponds to TRBD1 (5 bases). This CDR3 region has 12 residues. The ends were cut back, 7 bases at V and 4 bases at J, with 13 bases in the middle. Germline assignment: CDR1 GTSNPN and CDR2 SVGIG (reference sequence). CDR3 DNA: TGTGCCTCCTTGGGGGGGTTCACTGAAGCTTTCTTT. It encodes CASLGGFTEAFF.

The table lists this clone with a count of one. This CDR3 is CASSPVWQGNQPQHF. The CDR3 coding sequence is TGTGCCAGCAGCCCCGTCTGGCAGGGCAATCAGCCCCAGCATTTT. The chain couples TRBV7-8 to TRBJ1-5; D gene unclear. The CDR3 contains 15 residues. The germline gives CDR1 SGHVS, CDR2 FQNEAQ. V lost 5 bases and J lost 2, with 13 bases in between.

A few counts support this clone. The CDR3 sequence is CASSLADRVLDYGYTF. The CDR3 DNA is TGTGCCAGCAGCTTGGCCGACAGGGTATTAGACTATGGCTACACCTTC. The chain combines TRBV5-4 with TRBJ1-2; 7 nucleotides agree with TRBD1. Unmatched junction bases numbered 8, after V lost 0 bases and J lost 3 bases. Germline-derived CDR1 and CDR2 are SGHNT and YYREEE (reference sequence). The CDR3 contains 16 residues.